Listed here are 17 T cell receptor beta chains from one sample, sequenced in a study of T-cell memory formation after mild COVID-19. MiXCR, applied by TCRdb to the 5' RACE reads, yields one record per CDR3 protein. The table lists 350,000 to 550,000 distinct CDR3 sequences, more than 15% of them singletons. Sequencing was carried out using PBMCs or a T cell subset sorted from them (not recorded which). These receptors came from a man between 18 and 35 years old who had mild COVID-19 (a few samples of this study predate the infection). Cell type and time point are not known.

This clonotype has only a few counts. The chain is built from TRBV14 and TRBJ2-1, with a tentative D call TRBD2 (6 bases). With 2 bases removed from V and 8 bases from J, the gap between germline ends came to 13 bases. Germline V CDR1 and CDR2: SGHDN, FVKESK. The length of the CDR3 is 14 residues. DNA for the CDR3: TGTGCCAGCAGCCAACAGGCGGGGAGCGATGAGCAGTTCTTC. Its translation is CASSQQAGSDEQFF. Supplemented by reference TRBV14 and TRBJ2-1, the full variable domain reads EAGVTQFPSHSVIEKGQTVTLRCDPISGHDNLYWYRRVMGKEIKFLLHFVKESKQDESGMPNNRFLAERTGGTYSTLKVQPAELEDSGVYFCASSQQAGSDEQFFGPGTRLTVL.

V and J are TRBV21-1 and TRBJ1-3; the table's D call, TRBD1, has no DNA check behind it. TRBV21-1 is a documented pseudogene. This CDR3 has 19 amino acids. Here the CDR3 reads CASSNIETGGPSSGNTIYF. CDR3 sequence (DNA): TGTGCCAGCAGCAATATCGAGACAGGGGGCCCGAGCTCTGGAAACACCATATATTTT.

This clonotype has a handful of counts. The chain combines TRBV5-1 with TRBJ1-1; D is perhaps TRBD1 (5 bases). Per germline, CDR1 SGHRS and CDR2 YFSETQ. The V end lost 2 bases, the J end lost 4 bases, and 12 bases lay between the germline ends. The CDR3 extends over 14 amino acids. CDR3 in amino acids: CASSFQGYGTEAFF. The CDR3 DNA is TGCGCCAGCAGCTTCCAGGGCTACGGCACTGAAGCTTTCTTT.

The chain has TRBV12-3 or TRBV12-4 and TRBJ2-1; D unclear. V shed 7 bases and J shed 0 bases, with 19 bases lying between them. The CDR3 spans 17 residues. As DNA, the CDR3 is TGTGCCAGCAAATCATCAGCCAGGCTTCGCTCCTACAATGAGCAGTTCTTC. This codes for CASKSSARLRSYNEQFF.

The chain couples TRBV28 to TRBJ2-3; TRBD1 or TRBD2 may be the D gene (6 bases each). The V end was cut by 2 bases, the J end by 7 bases, with 19 bases between. Germline CDR1 is MDHEN and CDR2 is SYDVKM. This CDR3 has 16 amino acids. The DNA for the CDR3 is TGTGCCAGCAGTTTAGGTGGGGGGCGGTCTTTTCATACGCAGTATTTT. Its translation is CASSLGGGRSFHTQYF.

The rearrangement joins TRBV5-8 to TRBJ1-2, with D possibly matching TRBD1 (5 bases). Trimming pared 5 bases from V and 10 bases from J, leaving 12 bases between. Germline V gene data show CDR1 as SGHTS and CDR2 as YDEGEE. The CDR3 has 11 residues. CDR3 DNA sequence: TGTGCCAGCAGGGGACCCGTAGTCTACACCTTC. It is translated as CASRGPVVYTF.

This rearrangement joins TRBV6-5 to TRBJ1-2, with a possible D match to TRBD1 (5 bases). This CDR3 comprises 12 residues. Germline V lookup: CDR1 MNHEY, CDR2 SVGAGI. Trimming left V 10 bases short and J 4 bases short, with 13 bases between. In nucleotides, the CDR3 is TGTGCCACCTCCGGGGGTGTCTATGGCTACACCTTC. Translation: CATSGGVYGYTF.

This clonotype came up a few times. The chain is built from TRBV27 and TRBJ2-3; 7 bases agree with TRBD1. The V gene end was trimmed by 1 base and the J gene end by 7 bases; junction bases not matched to a gene: 5. The V gene's germline CDR1 is MNHEY and CDR2 SMNVEV (reference sequence). This CDR3 region has 14 residues. The CDR3 is CASSLYRDSNTQYF. The DNA of the CDR3 is TGTGCCAGCAGTTTATACCGGGACAGCAATACGCAGTATTTT.

This clonotype turned up a few times. The chain uses TRBV7-3 and TRBJ2-6; D is ambiguous. Deletions cut 5 bases from V and 0 bases from J, with 11 bases between. The CDR3 extends over 16 amino acids. Germline V gene data show CDR1 as SGHTA and CDR2 as FQGTGA. CDR3 residues: CASSPQPVSGANVLTF. The CDR3 nucleotides are TGTGCCAGCAGCCCTCAGCCGGTCTCTGGGGCCAACGTCCTGACTTTC.

The chain couples TRBV12-3 or TRBV12-4 to TRBJ2-5; no firm D call. This CDR3 contains 13 residues. The V end lost 2 bases, the J end lost 4 bases, and 8 bases lay between the germline ends. The CDR3 DNA follows: TGTGCCAGCAGTTTACGAAAGGGAGAGACCCAGTACTTC. Encoded protein: CASSLRKGETQYF.

This sequence joins TRBV10-2 and TRBJ1-4, with D maybe TRBD1 (5 bases). Trimming left V 8 bases short and J 8 bases short, with 12 bases between. This CDR3 contains 12 residues. From germline, CDR1 is WSHSY and CDR2 SAAADI. This chain's CDR3 is CASGTTGEKLFF. The CDR3 bases are TGCGCCAGCGGGACTACGGGGGAAAAACTGTTTTTT.

This clonotype has just a few counts. CDR3 nucleotide sequence: TGTGCCAGCAGTTACTCGATGAGCAGGGGTACGCAGTATTTT. This codes for CASSYSMSRGTQYF. The chain joins TRBV6-5 to TRBJ2-3; D possibly corresponds to TRBD1 (6 bases). Germline V gene sequence: CDR1 MNHEY, CDR2 SVGAGI. The CDR3 covers 14 residues. Trimming pared 0 bases from V and 8 bases from J, leaving 12 bases between.

This rearrangement joins TRBV4-3 to TRBJ1-2; no definite D call. Germline-derived CDR1 and CDR2 are LGHNA and YSLEER. This CDR3 region has 13 residues. The V and J ends lost 0 bases and 7 bases respectively, with 9 bases between them. CDR3 loop: CASSQEPVGGYTF. CDR3 coding DNA: TGCGCCAGCAGCCAAGAGCCAGTCGGTGGCTACACCTTC.

This clonotype was picked up many times. The genes are TRBV28 and TRBJ2-2; TRBD2 might be the D (6 bases). Germline assignment: CDR1 MDHEN and CDR2 SYDVKM. V dropped 8 bases and J dropped 6 bases, with 10 bases sitting between them. The CDR3 spans 12 residues. DNA of the CDR3: TGTGCCAGCGGAGGGGAGCCCGGGGAGCTGTTTTTT. Translation gives CASGGEPGELFF.

This clonotype was observed a few times. The rearrangement uses TRBV7-9 and TRBJ2-1; D is tentatively TRBD1 or TRBD2 (5 bases each). The CDR3 contains 11 residues. Deletions cut 6 bases from V and 10 bases from J, with 10 bases between. CDR1 and CDR2 (germline): SEHNR, FQNEAQ (reference sequence). The CDR3 loop is CASRIRGEQFF. The DNA for the CDR3 is TGTGCCAGCAGGATCCGGGGCGAGCAGTTCTTC.

The chain has TRBV7-6 and TRBJ2-3; D tentatively fits TRBD1 or TRBD2 (7 bases each). Per the germline V gene, CDR1 is SGHVS and CDR2 is FNYEAQ. Trimming took 5 bases from V and 6 from J, leaving 24 bases between them. The CDR3 sequence is 17 residues long. CDR3 in amino acids: CASSHRIGGGGADTQYF. The CDR3 DNA sequence: TGTGCCAGCAGCCACCGGATAGGGGGCGGGGGTGCTGATACGCAGTATTTT. The variable domain in full, with the rest retrieved from reference TRBV7-6 and TRBJ2-3, is GAGVSQSPRYKVTKRGQDVALRCDPISGHVSLYWYRQALGQGPEFLTYFNYEAQQDKSGLPNDRFSAERPEGSISTLTIQRTEQRDSAMYRCASSHRIGGGGADTQYFGPGTRLTVL.

The table lists this clonotype with many counts. The genes are TRBV7-8 and TRBJ1-3; tentatively, D is TRBD1 (6 bases). V was clipped by 1 base and J by 0 bases, with 16 bases between them. The CDR3 has 18 amino acids. Per the germline V gene, CDR1 is SGHVS and CDR2 is FQNEAQ. CDR3 DNA sequence: TGTGCCAGCAGCTTAGGTTGGGGGCCGCGTCGCTCTGGAAACACCATATATTTT. This codes for CASSLGWGPRRSGNTIYF.